This T cell receptor beta chain is drawn from a study of blood T cell repertoires in COVID-19. About the research overall: Material from acute and convalescent COVID-19 was sourced from the United States, Italy and Spain. Sources were T cells, B-cell-depleted T cells, or PBMCs; the material itself was cDNA or gDNA.

Per the germline V gene, CDR1 is MGHRA and CDR2 is YSYEKL. Trimming shortened V by 4 bases and J by 6 bases, and 13 bases separated the two germline ends. This CDR3 contains 13 residues. Original handling: It was from reference gene primer amplification that nucleated cell counts were estimated. The method was immunoSEQ multiplex PCR; TCRdb's version includes in-frame clones alone and lacks a portion of them. The V and J calls and the clone size are those of that table, but D and trimming were determined from the DNA. The sample lists 70,000 or so clones, 80% to 90% occurring once. This clonotype originated in a woman older than 75 with active COVID-19. This chain connects TRBV4-1 to TRBJ2-7, with D possibly TRBD2 on 5 matching bases. Material: peripheral blood. CDR3 residues: CASSPVGKSEQYF. In DNA form, the CDR3 reads TGCGCCAGCAGCCCAGTCGGGAAATCCGAGCAGTACTTC.